These 23 T cell receptor beta chains came from one sample sequenced in a study of blood T cell repertoires in COVID-19. Method: immunoSEQ multiplex PCR; TCRdb's copy keeps in-frame clones and lacks some. The sample has about 70,000 clones, roughly 84% seen once. Sequencing used peripheral blood. These receptors were obtained from a man aged 30-40 years with COVID-19, enrolled during active disease.

The chain carries TRBV10-3 and TRBJ2-1, with TRBD1 matching 11 bases. Losses at the gene ends were 10 bases for V and 8 bases for J; bases not matched to a gene: 7. Germline values: CDR1 ENHRY, CDR2 SYGVKD. CDR3 size: 13 residues. DNA for the CDR3: TGTGCCACCGCGGGACAGGGGGAGTATGAGCAGTTCTTC. Translated: CATAGQGEYEQFF.

In this sample, this clone turned up a few times. V usage is TRBV7-9 and J usage is TRBJ2-1; the match to TRBD2 covers 9 bases. The CDR3 length is 14 residues. Germline V gene sequence: CDR1 SEHNR, CDR2 FQNEAQ (reference sequence). The trim removed 5 bases at V and 7 bases at J, leaving 6 bases unmatched. The DNA of the CDR3 is TGTGCCAGCAGCAATCTAGCGGGAAGTAATGAGCAGTTCTTC. Translated: CASSNLAGSNEQFF.

The gene calls are TRBV2 and TRBJ1-5; 7 nucleotides align to TRBD1. Losses at the gene ends were 2 bases for V and 5 bases for J; bases not matched to a gene: 3. CDR3 length: 14 residues. Germline V gene lookup returns CDR1 SNHLY and CDR2 FYNNEI. DNA of the CDR3: TGTGCCAGCAGTGAACGACAGGGTGATCAGCCCCAGCATTTT. This sequence encodes CASSERQGDQPQHF.

V gene TRBV28 combines with J gene TRBJ1-2, with TRBD1 as a possible D gene (6 bases). Trimming shortened V by 6 bases and J by 7 bases, and 15 bases separated the two germline ends. The germline CDR1 and CDR2 sequences are MDHEN and SYDVKM. The CDR3 length is 13 residues. In nucleotides, the CDR3 is TGTGCCAGCAGCCCCGCAGGGGTGGTTGGCTACACCTTC. Amino acid sequence: CASSPAGVVGYTF.

In this sample, this clone turned up a few times. The V call is TRBV28, the J call TRBJ2-7, with D possibly TRBD1 on 5 matching bases. Trimming shortened V by 5 bases and J by 6 bases, and 11 bases separated the two germline ends. Germline CDR1 MDHEN, CDR2 SYDVKM. This CDR3 region has 12 residues. CDR3 sequence reads: CASSASGREQYF. Written as DNA, the CDR3 is TGTGCCAGCAGTGCCTCAGGGCGCGAGCAGTACTTC.

The V and J genes are TRBV7-9 and TRBJ2-7, with 12 bases that match TRBD2. The junction had 8 bases not matched to a gene; V was cut back by 5 bases and J by 3 bases. The CDR3 covers 16 residues. Per the germline V gene, CDR1 is SEHNR and CDR2 is FQNEAQ (reference sequence). The DNA for the CDR3 is TGTGCCAGCAGCCCTAGCGGGAGGGCCCGTTACTACGAGCAGTACTTC. It specifies CASSPSGRARYYEQYF.

The chain uses TRBV6-2 or TRBV6-3 and TRBJ1-1; a possible D gene is TRBD1 (6 bases). This CDR3 is built from 12 residues. Germline V lookup: CDR1 MNHEY, CDR2 SVGEGT. The V end was cut by 5 bases, the J end by 3 bases, with 7 bases between. The CDR3 DNA sequence: TGTGCCAGCAGTCACAGGGACACTGAAGCTTTCTTT. As protein: CASSHRDTEAFF.

The V and J genes are TRBV30 and TRBJ1-4; the D gene is possibly TRBD1 (5 bases). Trimming shortened V by 1 base and J by 8 bases, and 8 bases separated the two germline ends. The CDR3 runs 12 residues. Germline V gene sequence: CDR1 GTSNPN, CDR2 SVGIG (reference sequence). DNA of the CDR3: TGTGCCTGGAGTGCGGGGGGGGAAAAACTGTTTTTT. Amino acids: CAWSAGGEKLFF.

This clone has just one count. The chain links TRBV6-6 to TRBJ1-1; D is unresolved. CDR3 length equals 11 residues. Per the germline V gene, CDR1 is MNHNY and CDR2 is SVGAGI (reference sequence). The V and J ends lost 2 bases and 7 bases respectively, with 5 bases between them. CDR3 DNA sequence: TGTGCCAGCAGTTACCACAGTGAAGCTTTCTTT. It specifies CASSYHSEAFF.

Written as DNA, the CDR3 is TGTGCCAGCAGGGGGTTTGCAGGGGTAGCGACAGATACGCAGTATTTT. Amino acids: CASRGFAGVATDTQYF. The chain combines TRBV28 with TRBJ2-3; D might be TRBD1 (6 bases). The CDR3 is 16 amino acids. V was pared by 6 bases and J by 3 bases, with 19 bases between. The germline V gene has CDR1 MDHEN and CDR2 SYDVKM.

The chain combines TRBV7-2 with TRBJ1-1; 10 positions agree with TRBD1. Germline V CDR1 and CDR2: SGHTA, FQGNSA. The CDR3 has 15 amino acids. V lost 5 bases to trimming and J lost 10 bases; unmatched junction nucleotides: 13. The CDR3 region is CASSTSGTGVGAAFF. The DNA of the CDR3 is TGTGCCAGCAGCACCTCCGGGACAGGGGTTGGTGCAGCTTTCTTT.

The rearrangement joins TRBV18 to TRBJ1-5; the D is unclear. Germline CDR1 KGHSH, CDR2 LQKENI. V gave up 4 bases and J gave up 5 bases, with 9 bases separating them. CDR3 size: 13 residues. The DNA for the CDR3 is TGTGCCAGCTCACAATCAGAAGATCAGCCCCAGCATTTT. This encodes CASSQSEDQPQHF. The full variable domain, rest sourced from reference TRBV18 and TRBJ1-5, is NAGVMQNPRHLVRRRGQEARLRCSPMKGHSHVYWYRQLPEEGLKFMVYLQKENIIDESGMPKERFSAEFPKEGPSILRIQQVVRGDSAAYFCASSQSEDQPQHFGDGTRLSIL.

The J gene is TRBJ2-1, the V gene TRBV19, with 9 bases that match TRBD2. The CDR3 runs 15 residues. Germline trimming cut 7 bases from V and 10 bases from J; bases unmatched to any gene: 14. Germline V gene data show CDR1 as LNHDA and CDR2 as SQIVND (reference sequence). CDR3 region: CASKEVRAGGREQFF. In DNA, the CDR3 is TGTGCCAGTAAAGAGGTTAGAGCGGGAGGTCGAGAGCAGTTCTTC.

The gene calls are TRBV28 and TRBJ2-1; D gene unclear. CDR1 and CDR2 (germline): MDHEN, SYDVKM. With 3 bases removed from V and 2 bases from J, the gap between germline ends came to 8 bases. The CDR3 covers 14 residues. CDR3 DNA: TGTGCCAGCAGTTTCTTGGAGACCTACAATGAGCAGTTCTTC. Amino acids: CASSFLETYNEQFF.

The rearrangement joins TRBV25-1 to TRBJ2-3; 9 nucleotides match TRBD1. Germline CDR1 is MGHDK and CDR2 is SYGVNS. The CDR3 loop spans 14 amino acids. Losses at the gene ends were 4 bases for V and 4 bases for J; bases not matched to a gene: 3. The CDR3 here is CASSAWTGADTQYF. The CDR3 region has the DNA TGTGCCAGCAGTGCTTGGACAGGGGCAGATACGCAGTATTTT.

The sample holds a few counts of this clone. This sequence joins TRBV29-1 and TRBJ1-1; TRBD1 aligns across 9 bases. The CDR3 runs to 15 residues. Trimming took 0 bases from V and 4 from J; bases not matched to a gene: 6. Germline V lookup: CDR1 SQVTM, CDR2 ANQGSEA. The CDR3 protein is CSVEDRDRVGTEAFF. The CDR3 coding sequence is TGCAGCGTTGAAGATCGGGACAGGGTCGGCACTGAAGCTTTCTTT.

The chain combines TRBV10-3 with TRBJ1-2; 12 bases align to TRBD1. The CDR3 extends over 14 amino acids. The V and J ends lost 6 bases and 3 bases, in that order; junction bases with no gene match: 2. CDR1 is ENHRY and CDR2 is SYGVKD in the germline V gene. In DNA form, the CDR3 reads TGTGCCATCAGGGGGACAGGGGGCTACTATGGCTACACCTTC. Translating gives CAIRGTGGYYGYTF.

Comment on this clone: The same CDR3 can be traced to other DNA sequences in this sample. The chain employs TRBV9 and TRBJ2-3; 7 nucleotides align to TRBD2. Trimming at V came to 0 bases and at J to 0 bases, leaving 4 bases not matched to a gene. CDR1 is SGDLS and CDR2 is YYNGEE in the germline V gene. CDR3 length equals 16 residues. CDR3 in DNA: TGTGCCAGCAGCGTAGTGAGCGGGACTAGCACAGATACGCAGTATTTT. Translation: CASSVVSGTSTDTQYF.

The rearrangement links TRBV19 to TRBJ2-2; D is ambiguous. Trimming shortened V by 10 bases and J by 5 bases, and 14 bases separated the two germline ends. Germline CDR1 reads LNHDA; CDR2 reads SQIVND (reference sequence). The CDR3 contains 13 residues. CDR3 residues: CATYGFGTGELFF. The CDR3 nucleotides are TGTGCCACCTACGGGTTTGGGACCGGGGAGCTGTTTTTT.

The rearrangement uses TRBV6-5 and TRBJ2-3; 7 nucleotides line up with TRBD1. With 9 bases clipped from V and 0 bases from J, the junction kept 3 bases outside the gene matches. The CDR3 consists of 13 residues. Germline V gives CDR1 MNHEY, CDR2 SVGAGI. CDR3 in amino acids: CASQGQSTDTQYF. The CDR3 coding sequence is TGTGCCAGTCAGGGACAGAGCACAGATACGCAGTATTTT.

In its sample, this clone was seen a few times. V usage is TRBV13 and J usage is TRBJ1-5; TRBD1 is a possible D gene (6 bases). Per the germline V gene, CDR1 is PRHDT and CDR2 is FYEKMQ (reference sequence). The CDR3 spans 21 residues. Trimming pared 0 bases from V and 4 bases from J, leaving 28 bases between. The CDR3 reads CASSLGISGEGGVGVNQPQHF. The CDR3 DNA reads as TGTGCCAGCAGCTTAGGAATCTCAGGGGAAGGGGGAGTGGGAGTAAATCAGCCCCAGCATTTT.

The V gene is TRBV29-1, the J gene TRBJ1-2; D gene uncertain. Germline V gene sequence: CDR1 SQVTM, CDR2 ANQGSEA. This CDR3 spans 10 amino acids. Trimming pared 5 bases from V and 7 bases from J, leaving 8 bases between. This CDR3 is CSVSSGGYTF. The CDR3 DNA reads TGCAGCGTTAGTTCGGGTGGCTACACCTTC.

The chain has TRBV9 and TRBJ2-7; D might be TRBD1 (5 bases). Per germline, CDR1 SGDLS and CDR2 YYNGEE. V gave up 4 bases and J gave up 6 bases, with 17 bases separating them. This CDR3 contains 14 residues. CDR3 coding DNA: TGTGCCAGCAGCCCCAAAGCCCAGGGTGGCGAGCAGTACTTC. This codes for CASSPKAQGGEQYF.